This T cell receptor beta chain appears in the sequencing data of a study of naive and memory T cell subsets. Both TRBC1 and TRBC2 were covered by a beta constant-region primer of two equimolar oligonucleotides. TCRdb processed the UMI-ligation and nested PCR reads anew with MiXCR; each CDR3 protein has one entry. Counted here are around 160,000 distinct CDR3 sequences, more than 15% occurring once; the ten biggest clones make up approximately 0.15%. Sequenced input: naive CD4+ T cells from blood. This TCR derives from a human donor in good health.

This chain's CDR3 is CASSPRRVGAGNTIYF. CDR3 DNA: TGTGCCAGCAGCCCCCGCAGGGTAGGGGCTGGAAACACCATATATTTT. The rearrangement uses TRBV6-6 and TRBJ1-3, with D maybe TRBD1 (5 bases). V was pared by 6 bases and J by 2 bases, with 17 bases between. The germline V gene encodes CDR1 MNHNY and CDR2 SVGAGI (reference sequence). CDR3 size: 16 residues.